What follows are 10 T cell receptor beta chains derived from one specimen sequenced in a study of sequential checkpoint blockade in melanoma. The repertoire was sequenced with immunoSEQ multiplex PCR; TCRdb's copy has only in-frame clones and lacks some. The sample holds under 40,000 clones, less than 90% seen once. Specified treatment: randomized to nivolumab then ipilimumab (arm A) or the reverse (arm B). This sample comprised CD8+ T cells sorted from blood (inferred from file names), obtained from a patient given nivolumab and ipilimumab in sequence. These receptors came from a human donor with melanoma.

V usage is TRBV18 and J usage is TRBJ1-2; the D gene is possibly TRBD1 (5 bases). The germline V gene has CDR1 KGHSH and CDR2 LQKENI. Between the trimmed V and J ends, which lost 2 bases and 7 bases, there was a span of 8 bases. The CDR3 contains 12 residues. The CDR3 sequence is CASSPGGTGYTF. The DNA for the CDR3 is TGTGCCAGCTCACCAGGAGGGACTGGCTACACCTTC.

This chain connects TRBV2 to TRBJ2-3; 7 bases line up with TRBD2. The junction had 7 bases not matched to a gene; V was cut back by 3 bases and J by 4 bases. Germline assignment: CDR1 SNHLY and CDR2 FYNNEI. The CDR3 spans 15 residues. This chain's CDR3 is CASSDSGGRPDTQYF. CDR3 nucleotides: TGTGCCAGCAGTGATTCCGGCGGGAGACCAGATACGCAGTATTTT.

CDR3 sequence (DNA): TGTGCCATTGGGATTTGGGAGGGCCTCTACAATGAGCAGTTCTTC. This gives the protein CAIGIWEGLYNEQFF. The chain links TRBV6-5 to TRBJ2-1, with TRBD2 identical over 7 bases. The trim removed 10 bases at V and 3 bases at J, leaving 12 bases unmatched. The CDR3 length is 15 residues. From germline, CDR1 is MNHEY and CDR2 SVGAGI.

The chain carries TRBV11-2 and TRBJ2-7; 11 nucleotides align to TRBD2. The CDR3 sequence is 19 residues long. Germline trimming cut 1 base from V and 2 bases from J; bases unmatched to any gene: 13. Germline lookup yields CDR1 SGHAT and CDR2 FQNNGV. The CDR3 loop reads CASSLGSGAGLADPYEQYF. Written as DNA, the CDR3 is TGTGCCAGCAGCTTAGGTTCGGGGGCGGGACTAGCGGACCCCTACGAGCAGTACTTC.

J is TRBJ2-7 and V is TRBV7-2; D is perhaps TRBD2 (6 bases). Per the germline V gene, CDR1 is SGHTA and CDR2 is FQGNSA. The ends were cut back, 2 bases at V and 2 bases at J, with 10 bases in the middle. The CDR3 runs to 14 residues. The CDR3 sequence is CASSLPRLAYEQYF. In nucleotides, the CDR3 is TGTGCCAGCAGCTTACCTCGACTAGCCTACGAGCAGTACTTC.

The chain has TRBV9 and TRBJ1-2; D not certain. The germline V gene has CDR1 SGDLS and CDR2 YYNGEE. The ends were cut back, 0 bases at V and 2 bases at J, with 8 bases in the middle. CDR3 size: 14 residues. CDR3 residues: CASSVVAGNYGYTF. The CDR3 DNA is TGTGCCAGCAGCGTAGTCGCAGGAAACTATGGCTACACCTTC.

The chain carries TRBV28 and TRBJ1-1; D possibly corresponds to TRBD1 (5 bases). The CDR3 runs to 13 residues. The V end lost 5 bases, the J end lost 4 bases, and 11 bases lay between the germline ends. Germline CDR1 MDHEN, CDR2 SYDVKM. The CDR3 coding sequence is TGTGCCAGCAGTCCCGGCGGGGGCACTGAAGCTTTCTTT. Translating gives CASSPGGGTEAFF.

The chain's CDR3 is CASGLVVGGAYYEQYF. In DNA form, the CDR3 reads TGTGCTAGTGGTTTGGTCGTGGGGGGAGCCTACTACGAGCAGTACTTC. This sequence joins TRBV12-5 and TRBJ2-7; possibly TRBD2 for D (6 bases). CDR1 and CDR2 from the germline V gene are LGHNT and FRNRAP. This CDR3 is 16 amino acids long. V was clipped by 0 bases and J by 3 bases, with 15 bases between them. Full variable domain (outside the CDR3, taken from reference TRBV12-5 and TRBJ2-7): DARVTQTPRHKVTEMGQEVTMRCQPILGHNTVFWYRQTMMQGLELLAYFRNRAPLDDSGMPKDRFSAEMPDATLATLKIQPSEPRDSAVYFCASGLVVGGAYYEQYFGPGTRLTVT.

In its sample, this clone was seen a few times. The chain uses TRBV6-6 and TRBJ1-1, with 9 positions matching TRBD1. This CDR3 has 13 amino acids. Germline CDR1 and CDR2: MNHNY and SVGAGI (reference sequence). V trimming: 7 bases; J trimming: 4 bases; junction bases outside the gene matches: 4. The CDR3 nucleotides read TGTGCCAGCATCCGGACAGGGGTCACTGAAGCTTTCTTT. Translated: CASIRTGVTEAFF.

V and J are TRBV25-1 and TRBJ2-1, with D possibly TRBD2 on 7 matching bases. The CDR3 is 15 residues long. Germline V gives CDR1 MGHDK, CDR2 SYGVNS. Trimming shortened V by 3 bases and J by 7 bases, and 16 bases separated the two germline ends. The CDR3 nucleotides read TGTGCCAGCAGTGACCAGCGCGGGGGCTTGAATGAGCAGTTCTTC. This encodes CASSDQRGGLNEQFF.